The 13 T cell receptor beta chains reported below all come from one sample, sequenced in a study of shared clonotypes between healthy human individuals. Naive-designated CD8 cells lacked CD45RO, were positively enriched for CCR7, and omitted terminally differentiated effector memory CD45RA+ cells. Assay: immunoSEQ multiplex PCR; the TCRdb copy retains only in-frame clones and omits some. The data contain some 600,000 clones, roughly 96% of them singletons. What was sequenced was naive CD8+ T cells sorted from blood. Receptors originate from a woman aged 25 to 39 in good health.

The chain joins TRBV2 to TRBJ2-2; D perhaps matches TRBD2 (6 bases). Germline lookup yields CDR1 SNHLY and CDR2 FYNNEI. The germline V and J ends were trimmed by 9 bases and 2 bases, with 10 bases remaining between them. The CDR3 length is 13 residues. The CDR3 loop reads CASSGPNTGELFF. CDR3 in DNA: TGTGCCAGTAGCGGACCTAACACCGGGGAGCTGTTTTTT. The full variable domain, with the rest looked up from reference TRBV2 and TRBJ2-2, is EPEVTQTPSHQVTQMGQEVILRCVPISNHLYFYWYRQILGQKVEFLVSFYNNEISEKSEIFDDQFSVERPDGSNFTLKIRSTKLEDSAMYFCASSGPNTGELFFGEGSRLTVL.

V usage is TRBV15 and J usage is TRBJ1-3; D uncertain. The length of the CDR3 is 14 residues. V was clipped by 5 bases and J by 2 bases, with 10 bases between them. Germline loops: CDR1 LNHNV, CDR2 YYDKDF (reference sequence). CDR3: CATSERTAGNTIYF. CDR3 in DNA: TGTGCCACCAGCGAAAGGACTGCTGGAAACACCATATATTTT. The full variable domain, rest sourced from reference TRBV15 and TRBJ1-3, is DAMVIQNPRYQVTQFGKPVTLSCSQTLNHNVMYWYQQKSSQAPKLLFHYYDKDFNNEADTPDNFQSRRPNTSFCFLDIRSPGLGDTAMYLCATSERTAGNTIYFGEGSWLTVV.

The rearrangement uses TRBV27 and TRBJ2-1; 12 bases align to TRBD2. The CDR3 is 14 amino acids. Looked up from germline, CDR1 is MNHEY and CDR2 is SMNVEV (reference sequence). After removal of 3 bases from V and 9 bases from J, the junction contained 3 bases not matched to a gene. CDR3 nucleotide sequence: TGTGCCAGCAGTTTTCTAGCGGGAGGGAGTGAGCAGTTCTTC. Encoded protein: CASSFLAGGSEQFF.

CDR3 sequence: CASSKDRVFLPTGELFF. In nucleotides, the CDR3 is TGTGCCAGTAGCAAAGACAGGGTTTTTCTCCCAACCGGGGAGCTGTTTTTT. The genes are TRBV19 and TRBJ2-2; 7 nucleotides align to TRBD1. Losses at the gene ends were 6 bases for V and 5 bases for J; bases not matched to a gene: 15. The V gene's germline CDR1 is LNHDA and CDR2 SQIVND (reference sequence). The CDR3 consists of 17 residues.

This clone showed up just once. The genes are TRBV2 and TRBJ2-1; TRBD2 matches at 9 bases. Trimming removed 5 bases from V and 5 bases from J; junction bases left unmatched: 7. CDR3 size: 15 residues. Germline CDR1 is SNHLY and CDR2 is FYNNEI. In nucleotides, the CDR3 is TGTGCCAGCAGTAGACTAGCGGATTTTAACAATGAGCAGTTCTTC. Translated, it gives CASSRLADFNNEQFF. Supplemented by reference TRBV2 and TRBJ2-1, the full variable domain reads EPEVTQTPSHQVTQMGQEVILRCVPISNHLYFYWYRQILGQKVEFLVSFYNNEISEKSEIFDDQFSVERPDGSNFTLKIRSTKLEDSAMYFCASSRLADFNNEQFFGPGTRLTVL.

This chain uses TRBV5-6 with TRBJ2-7; TRBD1 matches at 8 bases. V lost 0 bases and J lost 0; bases outside the gene matches: 2. Germline assignment: CDR1 SGHDT and CDR2 YYEEEE. The CDR3 has 15 residues. The CDR3 region is CASSLEQGVSYEQYF. CDR3 DNA sequence: TGTGCCAGCAGCTTGGAACAGGGGGTCTCCTACGAGCAGTACTTC.

As concerns this clone: Compared with germline, one end of the junction differs, possibly owing to a read error. V usage is TRBV28 and J usage is TRBJ2-1; 8 positions agree with TRBD2. The CDR3 sequence is 16 residues long. Germline values: CDR1 MDHEN, CDR2 SYDVKM. CDR3 sequence: CASSLAGGGDYSEQFF. CDR3 in DNA: TGTGCCAGCAGTTTAGCGGGGGGAGGGGACTACAGTGAGCAGTTCTTC. The full variable domain, with the rest looked up from reference TRBV28 and TRBJ2-1, is DVKVTQSSRYLVKRTGEKVFLECVQDMDHENMFWYRQDPGLGLRLIYFSYDVKMKEKGDIPEGYSVSREKKERFSLILESASTNQTSMYLCASSLAGGGDYSEQFFGPGTRLTVL.

The CDR3 coding sequence is TGTGCCAGCAGCCAAGCTCCGGAGCGGGAGGGTGGAGATACGCAGTATTTT. Encoded protein: CASSQAPEREGGDTQYF. The rearrangement links TRBV4-2 to TRBJ2-3; 10 nucleotides agree with TRBD2. CDR3 length equals 17 residues. Germline assignment: CDR1 LGHNA and CDR2 YNFKEQ. Trimming removed 1 base from V and 5 bases from J; junction bases left unmatched: 9.

The genes are TRBV5-4 and TRBJ2-7; 8 nucleotides line up with TRBD2. In germline, CDR1 is SGHNT, CDR2 YYREEE (reference sequence). V was clipped by 0 bases and J by 6 bases; unmatched bases: 8. The CDR3 spans 15 residues. The CDR3 loop is CASSLAREDPREQYF. The CDR3 bases are TGTGCCAGCAGCTTGGCGCGGGAGGACCCTCGCGAGCAGTACTTC. Based on the CDR3 plus reference TRBV5-4 and TRBJ2-7, the full variable domain is ETGVTQSPTHLIKTRGQQVTLRCSSQSGHNTVSWYQQALGQGPQFIFQYYREEENGRGNFPPRFSGLQFPNYSSELNVNALELDDSALYLCASSLAREDPREQYFGPGTRLTVT.

This clone was observed once. The chain is built from TRBV28 and TRBJ2-3; D may be TRBD1 (6 bases). The CDR3 spans 15 residues. V shed 2 bases and J shed 3 bases, with 12 bases lying between them. Germline V gene lookup returns CDR1 MDHEN and CDR2 SYDVKM. DNA of the CDR3: TGTGCCAGCAGTTTAGTCCAGGGGAAAACAGATACGCAGTATTTT. Residues: CASSLVQGKTDTQYF.

The rearrangement links TRBV5-4 to TRBJ1-2, with D possibly being TRBD1 (6 bases). Per germline, CDR1 SGHNT and CDR2 YYREEE (reference sequence). This CDR3 region has 14 residues. The V end was cut by 5 bases, the J end by 3 bases, with 14 bases between. The DNA for the CDR3 is TGTGCCAGCAGTCTAGTGGGGGCTGACTATGGCTACACCTTC. Translated: CASSLVGADYGYTF.

The rearrangement uses TRBV4-2 and TRBJ2-5, with D hard to call. The DNA end is a closer match to TRBJ2-7, so the J assignment may be wrong. The germline V gene encodes CDR1 LGHNA and CDR2 YNFKEQ. The CDR3 spans 12 residues. The CDR3 DNA reads as TGTGCCAGCAGCCAAGATTCCTACGAGCAGTACTTC. Translated: CASSQDSYEQYF.

The chain combines TRBV10-2 with TRBJ1-1; a possible D gene is TRBD1 (5 bases). CDR1 WSHSY and CDR2 SAAADI come from the germline V gene. V lost 0 bases and J lost 4, with 15 bases in between. The CDR3 loop spans 16 amino acids. The CDR3 nucleotides read TGCGCCAGCAGTGAGTCGGGACCCCAGGCGGGCACTGAAGCTTTCTTT. This gives the protein CASSESGPQAGTEAFF.